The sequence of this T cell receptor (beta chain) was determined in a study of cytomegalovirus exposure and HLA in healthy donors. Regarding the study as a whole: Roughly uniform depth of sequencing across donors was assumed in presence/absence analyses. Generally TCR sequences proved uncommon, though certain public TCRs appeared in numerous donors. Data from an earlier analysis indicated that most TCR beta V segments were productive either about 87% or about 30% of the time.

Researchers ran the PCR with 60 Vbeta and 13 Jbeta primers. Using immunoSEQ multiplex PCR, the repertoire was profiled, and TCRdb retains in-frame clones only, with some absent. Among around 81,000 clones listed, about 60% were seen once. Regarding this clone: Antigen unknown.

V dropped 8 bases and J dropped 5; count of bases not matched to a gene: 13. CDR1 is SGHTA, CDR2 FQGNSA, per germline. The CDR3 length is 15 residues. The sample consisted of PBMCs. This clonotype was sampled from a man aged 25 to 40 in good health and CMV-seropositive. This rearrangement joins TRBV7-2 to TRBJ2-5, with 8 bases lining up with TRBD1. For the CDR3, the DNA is TGTGCCAGCGTCCGAGAGGACAGGGAATTGGAGACCCAGTACTTC. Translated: CASVREDRELETQYF.